The sequence of this T cell receptor beta chain was determined in a study of blood T cell repertoires in COVID-19. About the study: Sources were T cells, B-cell-depleted T cells, or PBMCs; the material itself was cDNA or gDNA.

Study processing details: Estimation of nucleated cell counts relied on the amplification of reference gene primers. Some clones are missing from TCRdb's copy, which holds only in-frame ones; the method was immunoSEQ multiplex PCR. V, J and clone size are those of that table, while D and trimming were read from the DNA. The repertoire holds roughly 190,000 clones, 84% seen once, with around 15% in the top ten. Between the trimmed V and J ends, which lost 4 bases and 9 bases, there was a span of 12 bases. The CDR3 totals 13 residues. In germline, CDR1 is KGHDR, CDR2 SFDVKD. A Seattle source enrolled patients during active infection and followed them longitudinally.

This TCR came from a woman in her sixties or seventies with COVID-19, enrolled during active disease. The material sequenced was peripheral blood. The V gene is TRBV24-1, the J gene TRBJ1-5, with D tentatively TRBD1 (5 bases). The CDR3 bases are TGTGCCACCAGTGAGGGGCCGGGTGGGCCCCAGCATTTT. Residues: CATSEGPGGPQHF.